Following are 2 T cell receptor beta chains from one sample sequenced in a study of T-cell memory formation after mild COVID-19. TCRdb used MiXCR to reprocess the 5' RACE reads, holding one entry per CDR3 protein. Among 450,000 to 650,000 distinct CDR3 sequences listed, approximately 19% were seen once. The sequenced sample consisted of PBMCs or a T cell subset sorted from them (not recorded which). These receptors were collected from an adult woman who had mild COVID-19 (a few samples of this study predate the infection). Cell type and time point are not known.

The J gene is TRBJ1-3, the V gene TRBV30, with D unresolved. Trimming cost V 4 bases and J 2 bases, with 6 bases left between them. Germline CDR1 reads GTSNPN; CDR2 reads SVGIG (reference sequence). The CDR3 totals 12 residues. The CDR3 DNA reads TGTGCCTGGAAGCGGGCTGGAAACACCATATATTTT. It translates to CAWKRAGNTIYF.

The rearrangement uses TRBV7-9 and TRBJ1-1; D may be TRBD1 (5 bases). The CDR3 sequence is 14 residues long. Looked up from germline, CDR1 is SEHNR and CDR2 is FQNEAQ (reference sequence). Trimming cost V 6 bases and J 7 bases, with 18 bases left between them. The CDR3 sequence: CASSINRGSGEAFF. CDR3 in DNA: TGTGCCAGCAGTATAAACCGGGGCTCGGGTGAAGCTTTCTTT.